This T cell receptor beta chain is from a study of cytomegalovirus exposure and HLA in healthy donors. Of note for this clone: What it recognizes is unknown. This specimen includes other DNA sequences encoding the same CDR3.

Missing from this donor's record is the CMV serostatus. It was with 60 Vbeta and 13 Jbeta primers that the PCR ran. Per the authors' pipeline: Counted up in a later analysis, unique TCR beta chains came to some 72 million, with around 11 million shared. Sequencing was performed with immunoSEQ multiplex PCR; in TCRdb, only in-frame clones are kept and a portion is missing. D and trimming come from the DNA, and the V and J calls and clone size come from that table. The sample includes 200,000 to 250,000 clones, more than 75% seen only once; the top ten take about 1.2%. Study-wide results and caveats: Common viral pathogens seemed, in a later analysis, to connect with several of the most significant clusters.

The germline gives CDR1 SEHNR, CDR2 FQNEAQ (reference sequence). V shed 5 bases, J shed 3 bases, and the junction held 6 bases outside the gene matches. There are 14 residues in the CDR3. J is TRBJ2-5 and V is TRBV7-9, with TRBD1 identical over 7 bases. The clonotype comes from a human donor in good health. Sequencing was done on a sample of PBMCs. CDR3 DNA: TGTGCCAGCAGCCGTGGGACAGACGAAGAGACCCAGTACTTC. It specifies CASSRGTDEETQYF.